These 13 T cell receptor beta chains were all obtained from the same sample, sequenced in a study of cytomegalovirus exposure and HLA in healthy donors (dated by TCRdb to 2017 to 2019). Library preparation employed the immunoSEQ multiplex PCR assay. The multiplex PCR relied on a mix of 60 forward primers for TCR Vbeta segments and 13 reverse primers for TCR Jbeta segments. Drawn from immuneACCESS, this table holds only the in-frame rearrangements with V and J called that TCRdb kept. Clones are partly lost; checked studies trace under half to an unresolved V gene and leave the rest unexplained. The sample table lists 150,000 to 200,000 clones, more than 65% of them with a count of one. The ten largest clones represent 4.5% to 7.5% of the sample. Specimen: PBMCs. Source of these receptors: a woman under 40 in good health and CMV-seropositive.

The V gene is TRBV28, the J gene TRBJ1-5; no clear D gene. Germline CDR1 reads MDHEN; CDR2 reads SYDVKM. The CDR3 loop spans 13 amino acids. V was pared by 9 bases and J by 2 bases, with 11 bases between. CDR3 region: CASNSRGNQPQHF. In DNA, the CDR3 is TGTGCCAGTAACTCGAGAGGCAATCAGCCCCAGCATTTT.

In DNA, the CDR3 is TGTGCCAGCTCACCTCTTCCGGGACAGAGCCTCTCAACTAATGAAAAACTGTTTTTT. Translation gives CASSPLPGQSLSTNEKLFF. This chain uses TRBV18 with TRBJ1-4; 7 nucleotides align to TRBD1. Unmatched junction bases numbered 13, after V lost 3 bases and J lost 0 bases. The germline gives CDR1 KGHSH, CDR2 LQKENI. The CDR3 runs to 19 residues.

With respect to this clone: Sequence at one end of the junction differs from germline and may be a read error. The chain combines TRBV7-9 with TRBJ1-1; D may be TRBD1 (5 bases). Germline V lookup: CDR1 SEHNR, CDR2 FQNEAQ (reference sequence). CDR3 size: 13 residues. The CDR3: CSSRPSGGTEAFF. For the CDR3, the DNA is TGTTCCAGCAGACCCTCGGGGGGCACTGAAGCTTTCTTT.

This sequence joins TRBV5-1 and TRBJ1-1; TRBD1 aligns across 11 bases. Germline CDR1 and CDR2: SGHRS and YFSETQ. The CDR3 sequence is 16 residues long. Losses at the gene ends were 4 bases for V and 3 bases for J; bases not matched to a gene: 8. This CDR3 reads CASSIRDRGMDTEAFF. DNA of the CDR3: TGCGCCAGCAGCATCCGGGACAGGGGGATGGACACTGAAGCTTTCTTT.

The chain has TRBV7-9 and TRBJ1-4; tentative D call: TRBD1 (5 bases). The CDR3 spans 15 residues. V shed 2 bases and J shed 7 bases, with 14 bases lying between them. From germline, CDR1 is SEHNR and CDR2 FQNEAQ (reference sequence). CDR3 in amino acids: CASSLRRGMGEKLFF. The DNA for the CDR3 is TGTGCCAGCAGCTTAAGACGGGGGATGGGTGAAAAACTGTTTTTT.

This chain connects TRBV10-3 to TRBJ2-3; the D is unclear. The CDR3 is 14 residues long. V was shortened by 7 bases and J by 1 base, with 12 bases between the two germline ends. The germline V gene encodes CDR1 ENHRY and CDR2 SYGVKD. CDR3 loop: CAINPREGTDTQYF. The CDR3 nucleotides read TGTGCCATCAACCCCCGTGAGGGCACAGATACGCAGTATTTT.

This chain connects TRBV29-1 to TRBJ1-1, with 7 bases that match TRBD1. This CDR3 has 13 amino acids. Germline CDR1 is SQVTM and CDR2 is ANQGSEA. V was clipped by 7 bases and J by 2 bases; unmatched bases: 7. CDR3 in amino acids: CSAPRTGNTEAFF. CDR3 nucleotides: TGCAGCGCACCCAGGACAGGAAACACTGAAGCTTTCTTT.

This clone was detected only once. The chain combines TRBV5-4 with TRBJ2-5, with 8 bases fitting TRBD1. Germline loops: CDR1 SGHNT, CDR2 YYREEE (reference sequence). After removal of 2 bases from V and 3 bases from J, the junction contained 3 bases not matched to a gene. This CDR3 region has 14 residues. The CDR3 region has the DNA TGTGCCAGCAGCTTAGGACAGGGCAAAGAGACCCAGTACTTC. Its protein product is CASSLGQGKETQYF.

The chain recombines TRBV2 with TRBJ1-6, with 7 positions matching TRBD1. The CDR3 is made up of 16 amino acids. The V segment lost 8 bases and the J segment 5 bases; nucleotides outside the gene matches: 12. Germline V gene sequence: CDR1 SNHLY, CDR2 FYNNEI. This chain's CDR3 is CASPPPAGGDNSPLHF. The CDR3, as DNA: TGTGCCAGCCCACCTCCGGCAGGGGGAGATAATTCACCCCTCCACTTT.

The rearrangement uses TRBV4-2 and TRBJ2-5, with 9 bases identical to TRBD2. Germline CDR1 and CDR2: LGHNA and YNFKEQ. This CDR3 spans 17 amino acids. After removal of 1 base from V and 9 bases from J, the junction contained 15 bases not matched to a gene. The CDR3 sequence is CASSQVSAGGAQLAQYF. The CDR3 DNA is TGTGCCAGCAGCCAAGTATCGGCGGGGGGGGCCCAACTAGCCCAGTACTTC.

The J gene is TRBJ1-1, the V gene TRBV4-3; 8 bases are shared with TRBD1. The germline gives CDR1 LGHNA, CDR2 YSLEER. The J segment lost 5 bases and the V segment lost 3 bases, leaving 11 bases of the junction unmatched. The CDR3 spans 16 residues. This CDR3 is CASSHLQGAGGTEAFF. CDR3 nucleotides: TGCGCCAGCAGCCATCTTCAGGGGGCAGGTGGAACTGAAGCTTTCTTT.

This clone was seen only once. The V gene is TRBV19, the J gene TRBJ2-3; 10 bases align to TRBD2. Losses at the gene ends were 5 bases for V and 5 bases for J; bases not matched to a gene: 10. CDR3 length equals 16 residues. From germline, CDR1 is LNHDA and CDR2 SQIVND (reference sequence). The CDR3 DNA follows: TGTGCCAGTAGTTCCAGGGTAGCGGGAGGCCGAGATACGCAGTATTTT. Its translation is CASSSRVAGGRDTQYF. Filled out from reference TRBV19 and TRBJ2-3, the complete variable domain reads DGGITQSPKYLFRKEGQNVTLSCEQNLNHDAMYWYRQDPGQGLRLIYYSQIVNDFQKGDIAEGYSVSREKKESFPLTVTSAQKNPTAFYLCASSSRVAGGRDTQYFGPGTRLTVL.

The chain joins TRBV21-1 to TRBJ2-1; the DNA was not compared with TRBD2, the D call given in the table. TRBV21-1 is marked as a pseudogene. CDR3 length: 10 residues. In nucleotides, the CDR3 is TGTGCCAGCAGGAGGCGTGAGCAGTTCTTC. Its translation is CASRRREQFF.